This passage covers 29 T cell receptor beta chains from one sample sequenced in a study of T cell responses to AZD1222 COVID-19 vaccine. Clones were read by immunoSEQ multiplex PCR, and TCRdb kept only the in-frame ones, dropping some. This sample has approximately 170,000 clones; under 95% occur once, and the top ten carry under 6%. The material sequenced was peripheral blood, taken 28 days after the second AZD1222 dose. The receptors stem from an adult who received the AZD1222 COVID-19 vaccine.

The chain has TRBV4-2 and TRBJ2-5, with D perhaps TRBD2 (7 bases). The CDR3 consists of 18 residues. Deletions cut 0 bases from V and 5 bases from J, with 22 bases between. In germline, CDR1 is LGHNA, CDR2 YNFKEQ. The CDR3 coding sequence is TGTGCCAGCAGCCAAGAGAGGGGGACGCTCGGGGGGCGCGAGACCCAGTACTTC. It encodes CASSQERGTLGGRETQYF.

CDR3 nucleotides: TGTGCCAGCAGAGGTAGAGTTGATACGCAGTATTTT. Encoded protein: CASRGRVDTQYF. This sequence joins TRBV13 and TRBJ2-3, with unresolved D. The germline V and J ends were trimmed by 6 bases and 6 bases, with 10 bases remaining between them. CDR3 length: 12 residues. The germline V gene encodes CDR1 PRHDT and CDR2 FYEKMQ (reference sequence).

The rearrangement links TRBV29-1 to TRBJ2-7; possible D gene TRBD2, 5 bases. The CDR3 is made up of 13 amino acids. Trimming took off 6 bases at V and 3 bases at J, with 15 bases between the two ends. The germline CDR1 and CDR2 sequences are SQVTM and ANQGSEA. The CDR3 protein is CSVSDSINYEQYF. CDR3 sequence (DNA): TGCAGCGTCTCGGACTCCATAAACTACGAGCAGTACTTC.

This clone has only one observation. The chain is built from TRBV13 and TRBJ2-3, with TRBD2 matching over 11 bases. The CDR3 has 18 residues. The junction had 14 bases not matched to a gene; V was cut back by 5 bases and J by 4 bases. Germline V gene lookup returns CDR1 PRHDT and CDR2 FYEKMQ (reference sequence). The CDR3 protein is CASSQPQPRTSGPDTQYF. The CDR3 nucleotides read TGTGCCAGCAGCCAACCCCAGCCCCGGACTAGCGGGCCAGATACGCAGTATTTT.

The chain recombines TRBV27 with TRBJ1-4, with 8 bases aligning to TRBD1. Germline trimming cut 3 bases from V and 6 bases from J; bases unmatched to any gene: 3. Germline V gene sequence: CDR1 MNHEY, CDR2 SMNVEV (reference sequence). This CDR3 has 14 residues. This CDR3 reads CASSFWTGYEKLFF. The CDR3 coding sequence is TGTGCCAGCAGTTTTTGGACAGGGTATGAAAAACTGTTTTTT.

The V and J genes are TRBV7-6 and TRBJ1-1; D is uncertain. The germline V gene encodes CDR1 SGHVS and CDR2 FNYEAQ. V shed 0 bases and J shed 6 bases, with 14 bases lying between them. This CDR3 spans 15 amino acids. For the CDR3, the DNA is TGTGCCAGCAGCTTAGCTCCGGGGAGTAACTCTGAAGCTTTCTTT. Protein sequence: CASSLAPGSNSEAFF.

The table lists this clone with a count of one. CDR3 DNA: TGTGCCAGCAGTTTCAGGGGTTGGGGTGAGCAGTTCTTC. This codes for CASSFRGWGEQFF. The chain couples TRBV28 to TRBJ2-1; D might be TRBD1 (6 bases). V gave up 3 bases and J gave up 9 bases, with 12 bases separating them. Germline CDR1 MDHEN, CDR2 SYDVKM. The CDR3 spans 13 residues.

V and J are TRBV19 and TRBJ1-5, with 7 bases that match TRBD1. CDR1 and CDR2 (germline): LNHDA, SQIVND (reference sequence). This CDR3 region has 14 residues. Trimming at V came to 5 bases and at J to 3 bases, leaving 4 bases not matched to a gene. For the CDR3, the DNA is TGTGCCAGTAGTGCCGGACAGGTCAATCAGCCCCAGCATTTT. Translating gives CASSAGQVNQPQHF.

This clone was observed a single time. This sequence joins TRBV30 and TRBJ2-3, with 13 bases that match TRBD2. The V and J ends lost 5 bases and 0 bases, in that order; junction bases with no gene match: 8. The CDR3 loop spans 17 amino acids. Germline V gene sequence: CDR1 GTSNPN, CDR2 SVGIG (reference sequence). The CDR3 DNA reads as TGTGCCTGGTTAACCGGGACTAGCGGGATGAGCACAGATACGCAGTATTTT. Its protein product is CAWLTGTSGMSTDTQYF. The complete variable domain, with remaining parts taken from reference TRBV30 and TRBJ2-3, reads SQTIHQWPATLVQPVGSPLSLECTVEGTSNPNLYWYRQAAGRGLQLLFYSVGIGQISSEVPQNLSASRPQDRQFILSSKKLLLSDSGFYLCAWLTGTSGMSTDTQYFGPGTRLTVL.

The rearrangement links TRBV30 to TRBJ1-1; no clear D gene. This CDR3 spans 10 amino acids. With 5 bases removed from V and 0 bases from J, the gap between germline ends came to 1 base. Germline V gives CDR1 GTSNPN, CDR2 SVGIG (reference sequence). The CDR3 DNA sequence: TGTGCCTGGTTGAACACTGAAGCTTTCTTT. Its translation: CAWLNTEAFF.

The J gene is TRBJ1-1, the V gene TRBV6-5; D unresolved. Per the germline V gene, CDR1 is MNHEY and CDR2 is SVGAGI. The CDR3 extends over 15 amino acids. V was cut by 7 bases and J by 2 bases, with 17 bases left in between. DNA of the CDR3: TGTGCCAGCATCTCGCCAAGGCTAATTAACACTGAAGCTTTCTTT. This sequence encodes CASISPRLINTEAFF.

The rearrangement links TRBV7-9 to TRBJ1-3; no definite D call. The CDR3 is made up of 15 amino acids. Germline CDR1 is SEHNR and CDR2 is FQNEAQ (reference sequence). Trimming removed 5 bases from V and 2 bases from J, with 13 bases in between. DNA for the CDR3: TGTGCCAGCAGCCCTTCAGCCTTCACTGGAAACACCATATATTTT. Its protein product is CASSPSAFTGNTIYF.

The chain uses TRBV7-8 and TRBJ1-4; D may be TRBD1 (5 bases). V shed 8 bases and J shed 4 bases, with 17 bases lying between them. Germline CDR1 is SGHVS and CDR2 is FQNEAQ. CDR3 length: 15 amino acids. The CDR3 loop reads CASAAVGGGNEKLFF. The CDR3 DNA reads TGTGCCAGCGCCGCCGTGGGGGGGGGTAATGAAAAACTGTTTTTT.

The chain has TRBV2 and TRBJ1-1, with a possible D match to TRBD1 (6 bases). Germline V gene sequence: CDR1 SNHLY, CDR2 FYNNEI. The CDR3 has 14 residues. V lost 1 base and J 2 bases, leaving 8 bases between the germline ends. This chain's CDR3 is CASSEDRANTEAFF. The CDR3 DNA reads as TGTGCCAGCAGTGAAGACAGGGCCAACACTGAAGCTTTCTTT.

V and J are TRBV19 and TRBJ2-5; 8 positions agree with TRBD1. The CDR3 has 15 residues. CDR1 is LNHDA and CDR2 is SQIVND in the germline V gene (reference sequence). Unmatched junction bases numbered 5, after V lost 0 bases and J lost 5 bases. This CDR3 reads CASSIEVGDRETQYF. The CDR3 DNA reads as TGTGCCAGTAGTATAGAAGTGGGGGACAGGGAGACCCAGTACTTC.

The chain uses TRBV7-9 and TRBJ1-3, with no clear D. Germline loops: CDR1 SEHNR, CDR2 FQNEAQ (reference sequence). Trimming pared 2 bases from V and 4 bases from J, leaving 12 bases between. This CDR3 region has 15 residues. CDR3: CASSLRSAAGNTIYF. CDR3 coding DNA: TGTGCCAGCAGCTTAAGGTCCGCGGCCGGAAACACCATATATTTT.

J is TRBJ2-1 and V is TRBV18, with unresolved D. V was cut by 3 bases and J by 10 bases, with 16 bases left in between. CDR1 and CDR2 from the germline V gene are KGHSH and LQKENI. This CDR3 contains 14 residues. CDR3 DNA sequence: TGTGCCAGCTCACCGGGGATTCTTGACGGAGAGCAGTTCTTC. Translating gives CASSPGILDGEQFF.

This chain links TRBV5-5 with TRBJ1-5; D unresolved. V lost 0 bases and J lost 9, with 22 bases in between. The CDR3 loop spans 17 amino acids. The germline V gene has CDR1 SGHKS and CDR2 YYEKEE (reference sequence). The CDR3 sequence: CASSLVEARPSGSPQHF. The CDR3 DNA is TGTGCCAGCAGCTTGGTTGAGGCCAGACCTAGCGGCTCGCCCCAGCATTTT.

Note on this clone: At the DNA level, this CDR3 is encoded by other sequences in the same sample as well. The chain links TRBV12-3 or TRBV12-4 to TRBJ1-2; D unclear. V lost 4 bases and J lost 8, with 8 bases in between. The CDR3 covers 11 residues. Here the CDR3 DNA reads TGTGCCAGCAGTTCTGGCGGGGGCTACACCTTC. Translating it yields CASSSGGGYTF.

This clone was counted once. The rearrangement links TRBV5-5 to TRBJ1-1, with D tentatively TRBD1 (6 bases). Between the trimmed V and J ends, which lost 0 bases and 1 base, there was a span of 19 bases. The CDR3 runs to 18 residues. Germline-derived CDR1 and CDR2 are SGHKS and YYEKEE (reference sequence). For the CDR3, the DNA is TGTGCCAGCAGCTTGGCCCCGGGGGCGGGTACCTCGAACACTGAAGCTTTCTTT. This gives the protein CASSLAPGAGTSNTEAFF.

The rearrangement links TRBV2 to TRBJ2-1; D not resolved. In germline, CDR1 is SNHLY, CDR2 FYNNEI. This CDR3 has 13 residues. V lost 7 bases to trimming and J lost 4 bases, with 11 bases between them. The CDR3 loop reads CASKTRPYNEQFF. The CDR3 region has the DNA TGTGCCAGCAAAACACGCCCGTACAATGAGCAGTTCTTC.

The chain employs TRBV21-1 and TRBJ1-2; the tabulated D call, TRBD1, remains unverified against the DNA. TRBV21-1 is marked as a pseudogene. The CDR3 contains 17 residues. In DNA, the CDR3 is TGTGCCAGCACCTACCACCGGGACACCCGAACAGACTATGGCTACACCTTC. Its translation is CASTYHRDTRTDYGYTF.

The chain recombines TRBV4-2 with TRBJ1-1, with D unclear. V was shortened by 1 base and J by 5 bases, with 8 bases between the two germline ends. The CDR3 spans 13 residues. Germline V lookup: CDR1 LGHNA, CDR2 YNFKEQ. DNA of the CDR3: TGTGCCAGCAGCCAAGTGGACCTTACTGAAGCTTTCTTT. Translation gives CASSQVDLTEAFF.

J is TRBJ2-7 and V is TRBV2, with D perhaps TRBD1 or TRBD2 (5 bases each). Trimming cost V 6 bases and J 5 bases, with 20 bases left between them. The germline V gene has CDR1 SNHLY and CDR2 FYNNEI. There are 15 residues in the CDR3. CDR3 nucleotide sequence: TGTGCCAGCAGCGGACCGGGACGTCAGCTGGACGAGCAGTACTTC. Protein product: CASSGPGRQLDEQYF.

The V call is TRBV5-1, the J call TRBJ2-1, with D possibly being TRBD1 or TRBD2 (5 bases each). Trimming removed 1 base from V and 10 bases from J, with 21 bases in between. The germline gives CDR1 SGHRS, CDR2 YFSETQ. CDR3 length: 16 residues. The CDR3 spells CASSLRVGAPPGEQFF. Here the CDR3 DNA reads TGCGCCAGCAGCTTGAGAGTCGGGGCCCCTCCTGGGGAGCAGTTCTTC.

The V and J genes are TRBV7-9 and TRBJ1-4; no definite D call. Per the germline V gene, CDR1 is SEHNR and CDR2 is FQNEAQ (reference sequence). With 2 bases removed from V and 0 bases from J, the gap between germline ends came to 7 bases. The CDR3 consists of 15 residues. The CDR3 region has the DNA TGTGCCAGCAGCTTATCAGTTTCAACTAATGAAAAACTGTTTTTT. Encoded protein: CASSLSVSTNEKLFF.

The gene calls are TRBV19 and TRBJ2-5, with 7 bases that match TRBD2. J lost 4 bases, V lost 5 bases, and 10 bases had no gene match. The CDR3 is made up of 15 amino acids. From germline, CDR1 is LNHDA and CDR2 SQIVND (reference sequence). As DNA, the CDR3 is TGTGCCAGTAGTCCTAGCGGACGCCGAGGAGAGACCCAGTACTTC. This encodes CASSPSGRRGETQYF.

A few counts support this clone. J is TRBJ2-7 and V is TRBV6-5; a weak D match, TRBD1 (6 bases). There are 14 residues in the CDR3. Trimming took off 6 bases at V and 0 bases at J, with 12 bases between the two ends. Germline V CDR1 and CDR2: MNHEY, SVGAGI. CDR3 sequence (DNA): TGTGCCAGCAGAGGAACAGGGTACTCCTACGAGCAGTACTTC. This translates into CASRGTGYSYEQYF.

The V and J genes are TRBV5-1 and TRBJ1-1; tentatively, D is TRBD1 (5 bases). The CDR3 runs to 15 residues. The V gene's germline CDR1 is SGHRS and CDR2 YFSETQ. V was pared by 5 bases and J by 2 bases, with 16 bases between. CDR3 sequence (DNA): TGCGCCAGCAGGGGCACGATGACAGATAACACTGAAGCTTTCTTT. Residues: CASRGTMTDNTEAFF.